This T cell receptor beta chain stems from a study of T cell responses to AZD1222 COVID-19 vaccine. Regarding the study as a whole: Among the donors, most were white British and more were female, and clonal diversity was possibly underestimated. Increased Spike-specific TCR breadth and depth were observed after two AZD1222 doses.

CDR1 and CDR2 from the germline V gene are KGHSH and LQKENI. The CDR3 runs 13 residues. V lost 4 bases and J lost 6; bases outside the gene matches: 6. Sequencing was performed with immunoSEQ multiplex PCR; in TCRdb, only in-frame clones are kept and a portion is missing. The data show tens of thousands of clones, 70% to 90% seen once. A word on this clone: Its antigen remains unknown.

The specimen was peripheral blood, collected on day 0 of AZD1222 vaccination. The sequence was obtained from an adult in good health. The chain combines TRBV18 with TRBJ2-7; 7 bases are a match to TRBD1. The CDR3 DNA reads TGTGCCAGCTCACGGGACAGCTTAGCCGAGCAGTACTTC. Protein sequence: CASSRDSLAEQYF.